This T cell receptor beta chain is drawn from a study of cytomegalovirus exposure and HLA in healthy donors (dated by TCRdb to 2016 to 2017). About the full investigation: An earlier analysis of several hundred of the donors reported approximately 280 Gb of sequence data and 117 million unique TCR beta sequences obtained from 180 million or so T cells. To predict cytomegalovirus infection status, the study combined high-throughput TCR immunosequencing, statistical association of individual TCRs with disease status, and machine learning. The study aimed to test whether cataloging public T cell receptors could reveal signatures of past pathogen exposure. In an earlier analysis of several hundred of the donors, high-throughput TCR beta sequencing was used to judge whether each TCR beta V gene segment behaved as functional or pseudogenic. Using immunosequencing, the study profiled T cell repertoires from 666 subjects and related those repertoires to cytomegalovirus serostatus. A separate validation cohort of roughly 130 different subjects was used in addition to the roughly 700-subject first cohort. Donor age, sex, ethnicity and CMV serostatus were compiled together with the repertoire data. Among over 350 genotyped donors of the cohort, an average of 235,054 unique TCR beta nucleotide sequences were sequenced per donor, 15% to 20% of them non-productive. To study patterns of TCR occurrence, a later analysis re-analyzed previously published TCR beta repertoires from several hundred donors and added high-resolution HLA genotyping. Genome-wide SNP genotypes for about 65% of the roughly 670 donors were used in a later genetic analysis, which treated that subset as a discovery cohort. The genetic ancestry cluster associated with self-reported Caucasian donors included about four fifths of the roughly 360 genotyped donors. HLA typing included class I and class II loci at four-digit resolution. Every repertoire in the discovery cohort had been generated on one and the same sequencing platform. The number of donors typed differed by locus, with 629-630 for A, B, C, DRB1 and DQB1, around 500 for DQA1, over 600 for DPA1, and approximately 470 for DPB1. Rather than drawing on any new phenotypic data, the later analysis identified candidate immune exposures from TCR beta sequences and the way those sequences occurred across donors. An early release covering 550 to 700 HLA-typed donors comprised 250 to 350 gigabases of sequencing data and 85 million or so unique TCR sequences. Because of strong linkage in the cohort, roughly five DR-DQ haplotypes were treated as single units for association and clustering. Overall results and qualifications from the work: A later analysis found that HLA-associated TCR beta chains were more clonally expanded and had lower generation probabilities than equally common non-associated chains. Sequencing depth was assumed to be roughly uniform across donors in the presence/absence analyses, though that assumption may not hold. The study listed approximately 160 TCR beta chains as associated with cytomegalovirus. Three of the identified cytomegalovirus-associated TCR beta chains were confirmed in vitro to be specific for cytomegalovirus antigens. When HLA alleles, especially DR and DQ, strongly co-occurred, attributing TCR associations to individual alleles was difficult. The authors suggested that the approach could potentially be extended to other disease states and immunological phenotypes. A cluster of highly shared sequence variants was judged likely to represent a technical artifact of the sequencing pipeline. Most TCR sequences were seen in very few donors, while some public TCRs were found in many individuals. In a later genetic analysis, a missense DCLRE1C variant was associated with V-gene and J-gene trimming of TCR beta chains, and the association was replicated in an independent cohort. Correlated functional status among segregating V segments might be attributable to linkage disequilibrium, but an unknown experimental factor could not be ruled out. In both the original and validation cohorts, the classifier was reported to diagnose cytomegalovirus status with high specificity and sensitivity. The only immune exposure information available for the cohort was CMV serostatus. This cohort had only TCR beta chains sequenced, and the lack of alpha or paired-chain data limited which features could be detected. A further reported finding was that TCR beta sequences accurately predicted the HLA-A and HLA-B alleles for most subjects in the first cohort. A later analysis found that most CMV-associated TCR beta chains appeared HLA-restricted, with HLA associations seemingly driven largely by CMV exposure. Specific HLA alleles were associated with roughly 17,000 TCR beta sequences at a false discovery rate of 0.05 in a later analysis. Some IMGT-functional V segments, including TRBV6-2 and TRBV6-3, could not be distinguished by the 87-base-pair reads and were therefore excluded. A later genetic analysis reported fewer N-insertions in productive TCRs among donors in an Asian-associated ancestry cluster than the roughly 700-donor mean. Because HLA typing was unavailable for some donors at each locus, only the typed subset was used in association tests. Broadly in line with IMGT annotations, most TCR beta V segments showed up in productive rearrangements about 87% or about 30% of the time in an earlier analysis of some 590 of the donors. Because counts were too low, seventeen rarely observed V segments, including chromosome 9 orphons, were left out of the earlier analysis of 500 to 650 of the donors. Several of the top co-occurrence clusters appeared to be linked to parvovirus B19, influenza, CMV and Epstein-Barr virus, according to a later analysis. A later analysis found that TCR association rates varied across HLA loci, with DRB1 alleles showing the most associated TCRs and HLA-C alleles the fewest.

This clone showed up just a few times. Its cognate antigen has yet to be identified. There are no base qualities to consult, and no much larger clone falls within one base. The cohort comprised 670 or so healthy bone marrow donors. Cohort members were all nominally healthy when sampled, although unrecorded immune exposures were likely present. The donor tested CMV seropositive and was one of the 289 seropositive cohort members. A peripheral blood sample was collected from each donor, and TCR beta sequencing was performed on peripheral blood mononuclear cells. Genomic DNA extraction from the blood cell samples was performed with the Qiagen DNeasy Blood Extraction Kit. Measured from the cysteine to the phenylalanine, the CDR3 is 14 residues long. Of all the DNA, just the CDR3 is kept, 42 bases in frame from base 1. As encoded in the germline V gene, CDR1 is LGHNA while CDR2 is YSLEER. Relative to germline, V is 0 bases shorter and J is 6 bases shorter, with 11 bases between their ends.

Library construction relied on the immunoSEQ multiplex PCR assay. A mixture of 60 forward primers for TCR Vbeta segments and 13 reverse primers for TCR Jbeta segments was used in the multiplex PCR. A multiplex PCR assay on genomic DNA amplified the CDR3 region of rearranged TCR beta genes. The amplified TCR beta libraries were sequenced on the Illumina HiSeq System as 87-base-pair reads. The published analysis was carried out like this. A later analysis tallied roughly 78 million unique TCR beta chains across the 660 or so repertoires, and about 10 million of those chains were shared by two or more donors. A nearest-neighbor algorithm error-corrected the raw reads and collapsed the reads into unique sequences, merging closely related sequences to remove PCR and sequencing errors. V, D and J gene segments were assigned by aligning CDR3 sequences to IMGT reference sequences. For a sequence to be retained, a match of at least six nucleotides was required to both a V gene segment and a J gene segment. A rearrangement was called productive if the CDR3 had no stop codons and remained in frame with V and J, and every other rearrangement was called non-productive. CDR3 was defined by IMGT convention, running from the second conserved V-encoded cysteine to the conserved J-encoded phenylalanine. The earlier analysis of 500 to 600 of the donors excluded sequences that lacked an unambiguous match to a single V gene segment. In an earlier analysis of about 590 of the donors, a V segment was called functional when productive rearrangements were above 56.7%, and segregating when the standard deviation between donors exceeded 5%. To diagnose cytomegalovirus status from the catalog of TCR beta chain sequences, a statistical classification framework was built. V and J gene assignment, in a later analysis, came from comparing TCR nucleotide sequences with IMGT/GENE-DB human TR gene sequences. The TCRdist pipeline was used in a later analysis to assign CDR3 sequences and most-parsimonious VDJ recombination scenarios. In a later analysis, each TCR beta chain was defined by its CDR3 amino acid sequence together with its V-gene family, and reads without a unique V-gene family were excluded. To address suspected cross-contamination and a sequencing artifact, a later analysis removed under 600 highly shared, low-generation-probability nucleotide sequences. In a later analysis, a clonal expansion index was calculated for each public chain from normalized within-repertoire ranks of inferred template counts. A later analysis computed generation probabilities with a VDJ recombination model fitted to out-of-frame rearrangements, and checked the results against IGoR. In a later analysis, hypergeometric tests were used to score TCR-TCR, TCR-HLA and TCR-CMV co-occurrence, with a repertoire-size bias correction applied to TCR pairs. A later analysis estimated false discovery rates by permuting HLA or CMV assignments 20 times. In a later analysis, co-occurring TCRs were grouped using DBSCAN, and TCRdist sequence similarity was added for clustering within HLA-allele-positive subsets. For co-occurrence clustering, repertoires with fewer than 30,000 or more than 120,000 public chains were excluded, along with four to six repertoires with anomalous nucleotide sharing. This immuneACCESS table, as held by TCRdb, lists in-frame sequences with V and J called but not all clones. Of the missing ones, under half trace to an unresolved V gene in checked studies; the others have no known cause. The DNA was the basis for D and trimming; V, J and clone size are from that table. This sample has tens of thousands of clones in its table, and roughly 64% of those were observed once. The top ten clonotypes cover 14% to 15% of the sample.

This clonotype was sampled from a woman in her thirties or forties in good health and CMV-seropositive. The sequenced sample was PBMCs. The receptor chain draws on TRBV4-3 and TRBJ1-1; there is no confident call for the D gene. The nucleotide sequence reads TGCGCCAGCAGCCAAGATCTAGGCTGGGCTGAAGCTTTCTTT. Its translation is CASSQDLGWAEAFF.